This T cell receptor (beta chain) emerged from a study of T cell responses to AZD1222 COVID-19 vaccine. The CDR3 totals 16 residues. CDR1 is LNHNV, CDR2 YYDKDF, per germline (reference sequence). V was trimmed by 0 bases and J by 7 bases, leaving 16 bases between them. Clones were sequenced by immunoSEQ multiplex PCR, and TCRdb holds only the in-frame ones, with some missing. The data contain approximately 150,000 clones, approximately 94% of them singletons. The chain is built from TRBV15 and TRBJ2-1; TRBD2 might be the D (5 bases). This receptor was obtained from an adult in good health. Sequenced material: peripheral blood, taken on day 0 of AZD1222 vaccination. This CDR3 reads CATSRDYGLSGNEQFF. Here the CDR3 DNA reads TGTGCCACCAGCAGAGATTACGGGTTGTCGGGGAATGAGCAGTTCTTC.